One and the same sample provided the 7 T cell receptor beta chains below, sequenced in a study of blood T cells in healthy people across ages. The second PCR ran roughly 7 to 11 cycles with a sample-barcoded 5' primer and J-beta primers. TCRdb redid the calling of the 5' RACE reads with MiXCR, one entry per CDR3 protein. The repertoire holds around 940,000 distinct CDR3 sequences, 51% seen once, with about 22% in the top ten. Input material: blood. The receptors were gathered from a woman aged 55-70 years in good health.

Many counts were recorded for this clonotype. CDR3 DNA sequence: TGTGCCAGCTCACTCGACATCCTCGGGGCGGGAGAAGAGACCCAGTACTTC. Translation gives CASSLDILGAGEETQYF. The rearrangement uses TRBV18 and TRBJ2-5; the match to TRBD2 covers 7 bases. This CDR3 spans 17 amino acids. Germline V lookup: CDR1 KGHSH, CDR2 LQKENI. Germline trimming cut 4 bases from V and 3 bases from J; bases unmatched to any gene: 14. The full variable domain, with the rest looked up from reference TRBV18 and TRBJ2-5, is NAGVMQNPRHLVRRRGQEARLRCSPMKGHSHVYWYRQLPEEGLKFMVYLQKENIIDESGMPKERFSAEFPKEGPSILRIQQVVRGDSAAYFCASSLDILGAGEETQYFGPGTRLLVL.

This clonotype appeared a few times. The V gene is TRBV7-2, the J gene TRBJ1-2; D not certain. The CDR3 is 8 amino acids. Trimming took off 1 base at V and 13 bases at J, with 1 base between the two ends. CDR1 is SGHTA, CDR2 FQGNSA, per germline. The CDR3, as DNA: TGTGCCAGCAGCTTAGTCACCTTC. Its protein product is CASSLVTF.

CDR3 amino acids: CSGRLAGGNEQYF. For the CDR3, the DNA is TGCAGTGGTCGACTAGCGGGAGGCAATGAGCAGTACTTC. This chain connects TRBV20-1 to TRBJ2-7; 13 bases fit TRBD2. J lost 7 bases, V lost 7 bases, and 7 bases had no gene match. The CDR3 is 13 residues long. The germline CDR1 and CDR2 sequences are DFQATT and SNEGSKA (reference sequence).

This chain connects TRBV2 to TRBJ2-1; perhaps TRBD2 as D (6 bases). This CDR3 region has 13 residues. Trimming cost V 8 bases and J 3 bases, with 11 bases left between them. Germline V gene lookup returns CDR1 SNHLY and CDR2 FYNNEI. CDR3 nucleotides: TGTGCCAGCCTCGACGGGGGCTACAATGAGCAGTTCTTC. Amino acids: CASLDGGYNEQFF.

This clonotype was seen once. The genes are TRBV7-3 and TRBJ1-2, with D possibly matching TRBD1 (5 bases). V dropped 4 bases and J dropped 8 bases, with 20 bases sitting between them. The CDR3 length is 15 residues. Per the germline V gene, CDR1 is SGHTA and CDR2 is FQGTGA. The CDR3 loop is CASSSDPQGIDGYTF. The DNA for the CDR3 is TGTGCCAGCAGCTCGGACCCGCAGGGAATAGACGGCTACACCTTC.

This chain uses TRBV28 with TRBJ2-2; TRBD1 aligns across 7 bases. This CDR3 is 13 amino acids long. Trimming removed 8 bases from V and 6 bases from J; junction bases left unmatched: 6. Germline CDR1 MDHEN, CDR2 SYDVKM. The CDR3 bases are TGTGCCAGCGGACACAGGGGCGCCGGGGAGCTGTTTTTT. This sequence encodes CASGHRGAGELFF. Full variable domain (missing parts from reference TRBV28 and TRBJ2-2): DVKVTQSSRYLVKRTGEKVFLECVQDMDHENMFWYRQDPGLGLRLIYFSYDVKMKEKGDIPEGYSVSREKKERFSLILESASTNQTSMYLCASGHRGAGELFFGEGSRLTVL.

V usage is TRBV28 and J usage is TRBJ2-7; D unclear. Germline assignment: CDR1 MDHEN and CDR2 SYDVKM. The CDR3 extends over 13 amino acids. V was cut by 9 bases and J by 2 bases, with 14 bases left in between. The DNA of the CDR3 is TGTGCCAGTCGCCGTGGGTCCCCCTACGAGCAGTACTTC. Translation gives CASRRGSPYEQYF.